A single sample gave rise to the 9 T cell receptor beta chains below, sequenced in a study of T cell responses to AZD1222 COVID-19 vaccine. Clones were sequenced by immunoSEQ multiplex PCR, and TCRdb holds only the in-frame ones, with some missing. The data show some 130,000 clones, 90% seen once. The material was peripheral blood, obtained on day 0 of AZD1222 vaccination. All receptors come from an adult in good health.

The chain combines TRBV6-2 or TRBV6-3 with TRBJ1-6; D ambiguous. Trimming took 2 bases from V and 5 from J, leaving 4 bases between them. The CDR3 runs 13 residues. The germline V gene has CDR1 MNHEY and CDR2 SVGEGT. CDR3: CASSYGDNSPLHF. CDR3 bases: TGTGCCAGCAGTTACGGTGATAATTCACCCCTCCACTTT.

This chain uses TRBV29-1 with TRBJ2-5, with D tentatively TRBD1 or TRBD2 (5 bases each). The CDR3 length is 15 residues. Looked up from germline, CDR1 is SQVTM and CDR2 is ANQGSEA. V lost 4 bases to trimming and J lost 1 base, with 16 bases between them. CDR3 sequence (DNA): TGCAGCGTTGGCCTAGGGGTGGGACGCCAAGAGACCCAGTACTTC. This translates into CSVGLGVGRQETQYF.

The chain joins TRBV3-1 (or the pseudogene TRBV3-2) to TRBJ2-7; 10 nucleotides agree with TRBD2. The CDR3 loop spans 15 amino acids. The trim removed 0 bases at V and 4 bases at J, leaving 3 bases unmatched. Germline V gene sequence: CDR1 LGHDT, CDR2 YNNKEL (reference sequence). CDR3: CASSQEATSGYEQYF. CDR3 coding DNA: TGTGCCAGCAGCCAAGAAGCGACTAGCGGGTACGAGCAGTACTTC.

This chain connects TRBV5-1 to TRBJ1-5, with D uncertain. Trimming took 0 bases from V and 2 from J, leaving 6 bases between them. Germline V gives CDR1 SGHRS, CDR2 YFSETQ. The CDR3 is 14 amino acids. The CDR3 sequence: CASSLGLGNQPQHF. DNA of the CDR3: TGCGCCAGCAGCTTGGGCCTTGGCAATCAGCCCCAGCATTTT. Full variable domain (remainder filled in from reference TRBV5-1 and TRBJ1-5): KAGVTQTPRYLIKTRGQQVTLSCSPISGHRSVSWYQQTPGQGLQFLFEYFSETQRNKGNFPGRFSGRQFSNSRSEMNVSTLELGDSALYLCASSLGLGNQPQHFGDGTRLSIL.

The chain uses TRBV7-8 and TRBJ2-5; TRBD1 might be the D (6 bases). Trimming pared 5 bases from V and 1 base from J, leaving 11 bases between. This CDR3 spans 14 amino acids. Per germline, CDR1 SGHVS and CDR2 FQNEAQ. In DNA, the CDR3 is TGTGCCAGCAGCCAACACAGGGCCCAAGAGACCCAGTACTTC. As protein: CASSQHRAQETQYF. Drawing the rest from reference TRBV7-8 and TRBJ2-5, the complete variable domain is GAGVSQSPRYKVAKRGQDVALRCDPISGHVSLFWYQQALGQGPEFLTYFQNEAQLDKSGLPSDRFFAERPEGSVSTLKIQRTQQEDSAVYLCASSQHRAQETQYFGPGTRLLVL.

The V and J genes are TRBV3-1 (or the pseudogene TRBV3-2) and TRBJ2-7; TRBD1 aligns across 8 bases. Trimming removed 2 bases from V and 3 bases from J; junction bases left unmatched: 6. The CDR3 is made up of 15 amino acids. CDR1 is LGHDT, CDR2 YNNKEL, per germline (reference sequence). In DNA form, the CDR3 reads TGTGCCAGCAGCCAACGGACAGGGTCACACTACGAGCAGTACTTC. This encodes CASSQRTGSHYEQYF.

This clone showed up just a few times. The chain links TRBV5-1 to TRBJ2-7; maybe TRBD1 (5 bases). The CDR3 contains 15 residues. The V gene lost 0 bases and the J gene lost 4 bases, with 14 bases spanning the gap. The germline V gene encodes CDR1 SGHRS and CDR2 YFSETQ. The CDR3 DNA reads TGCGCCAGCAGCTTGGTGTCGCAGGGTGGATACGAGCAGTACTTC. Amino acid sequence: CASSLVSQGGYEQYF.

The chain couples TRBV3-1 (or the pseudogene TRBV3-2) to TRBJ2-3; 8 positions match TRBD2. Germline loops: CDR1 LGHDT, CDR2 YNNKEL (reference sequence). The CDR3 runs 16 residues. V shed 1 base and J 0 bases; nucleotides not matched to a gene: 3. The CDR3 DNA reads as TGTGCCAGCAGCCAAGTTGCGGGGGGCAGCACAGATACGCAGTATTTT. This encodes CASSQVAGGSTDTQYF.

A single count supports this clone. The CDR3 loop reads CASRGSPGGAQYF. The CDR3 nucleotides read TGTGCCAGCAGGGGATCCCCCGGAGGGGCCCAGTACTTC. V gene TRBV6-5 combines with J gene TRBJ2-5, with D perhaps TRBD2 (6 bases). V was trimmed by 6 bases and J by 9 bases, leaving 17 bases between them. Germline CDR1 MNHEY, CDR2 SVGAGI. This CDR3 is 13 amino acids long.